Following are 30 T cell receptor beta chains from one sample sequenced in a study of human T cells and chemical hapten exposure. The time point was: pre-sensitization, week 0. Sample treatment: therapeutic diphenylcyclopropenone sensitization with weekly scalp DPC. TCRdb passed the RACE reads through MiXCR, listing each CDR3 protein once. Among 55,000 to 75,000 distinct CDR3 sequences listed, 6.5% to 8.5% were seen once. Specimen: whole blood, collected in connection with sensitization to the hapten diphenylcyclopropenone (DPC). The receptor set was obtained from a woman between 25 and 40 years old with alopecia areata. Some clones in this sample may be carry-over from other donors' samples.

This clonotype was seen at least ten times. The rearrangement uses TRBV11-3 and TRBJ2-3, with 11 bases fitting TRBD2. Looked up from germline, CDR1 is SGHNT and CDR2 is YENEEA. V lost 6 bases, J lost 5 bases, and 4 bases stayed unmatched. The CDR3 runs to 14 residues. CDR3 region: CASSSGGAGDTQYF. In DNA form, the CDR3 reads TGTGCCAGCAGTAGCGGGGGGGCCGGAGATACGCAGTATTTT.

This clonotype was recorded at least ten times. The J gene is TRBJ1-5, the V gene TRBV12-3 or TRBV12-4; D may be TRBD1 (6 bases). V lost 5 bases to trimming and J lost 0 bases, with 14 bases between them. This CDR3 comprises 16 residues. The CDR3 here is CASSLNTGYSNQPQHF. CDR3 sequence (DNA): TGTGCCAGCAGTCTAAATACAGGGTATAGCAATCAGCCCCAGCATTTT.

This clonotype is medium-sized by share. The rearrangement uses TRBV20-1 and TRBJ2-7, with unresolved D. This CDR3 comprises 12 residues. Germline CDR1 and CDR2: DFQATT and SNEGSKA (reference sequence). V was shortened by 2 bases and J by 4 bases, with 9 bases between the two germline ends. The CDR3 DNA reads as TGCAGTGCTAGATCCCCCGGGTACGAGCAGTACTTC. Protein product: CSARSPGYEQYF.

This clonotype occurred many times. This sequence joins TRBV6-5 and TRBJ1-4, with 8 bases aligning to TRBD1. CDR3 length: 14 amino acids. Losses at the gene ends were 6 bases for V and 6 bases for J; bases not matched to a gene: 6. Germline lookup yields CDR1 MNHEY and CDR2 SVGAGI. CDR3 nucleotide sequence: TGTGCCAGCAGACCACAGGGGGAAGATGAAAAACTGTTTTTT. It yields the protein CASRPQGEDEKLFF.

At least ten counts were recorded for this clonotype. The chain is built from TRBV2 and TRBJ1-2; 8 nucleotides match TRBD1. CDR3 length: 16 residues. Germline trimming cut 5 bases from V and 3 bases from J; bases unmatched to any gene: 11. Germline lookup yields CDR1 SNHLY and CDR2 FYNNEI. The CDR3 region has the DNA TGTGCCAGCAGTCGGACAGGGCGTGGAGGGTACTATGGCTACACCTTC. It yields the protein CASSRTGRGGYYGYTF. Together with reference TRBV2 and TRBJ1-2, the CDR3 gives the full variable domain: EPEVTQTPSHQVTQMGQEVILRCVPISNHLYFYWYRQILGQKVEFLVSFYNNEISEKSEIFDDQFSVERPDGSNFTLKIRSTKLEDSAMYFCASSRTGRGGYYGYTFGSGTRLTVV.

This clonotype was observed many times. The chain uses TRBV10-2 and TRBJ1-2; D perhaps matches TRBD1 (5 bases). V dropped 8 bases and J dropped 2 bases, with 18 bases sitting between them. The CDR3 loop spans 15 amino acids. Germline values: CDR1 WSHSY, CDR2 SAAADI. CDR3 in DNA: TGCGCCAGCGGGACTCTTTCAGGGATAAACTATGGCTACACCTTC. The encoded protein is CASGTLSGINYGYTF.

This clonotype was seen many times. The DNA for the CDR3 is TGTGCCAGTCATAGGGGGCCGGAGTCTGAAGCTTTCTTT. Protein product: CASHRGPESEAFF. V usage is TRBV6-5 and J usage is TRBJ1-1; 7 bases map to TRBD1. Germline assignment: CDR1 MNHEY and CDR2 SVGAGI. The CDR3 runs to 13 residues. Trimming took 9 bases from V and 6 from J; bases not matched to a gene: 10.

This clonotype showed up many times. The chain joins TRBV7-9 to TRBJ2-5; TRBD2 is a possible D gene (5 bases). This CDR3 is 13 amino acids long. Germline V gives CDR1 SEHNR, CDR2 FQNEAQ (reference sequence). Trimming took 5 bases from V and 3 from J, leaving 10 bases between them. The CDR3 region has the DNA TGTGCCAGCAGCGAGGGTACCAAAGAGACCCAGTACTTC. This sequence encodes CASSEGTKETQYF.

This clonotype occurred many times. J is TRBJ1-4 and V is TRBV6-5; a possible D gene is TRBD1 (6 bases). Germline CDR1 reads MNHEY; CDR2 reads SVGAGI. The CDR3 contains 15 residues. The V gene lost 6 bases and the J gene lost 5 bases, with 16 bases spanning the gap. The CDR3: CASRHQGSLNEKLFF. Here the CDR3 DNA reads TGTGCCAGCAGACACCAGGGGAGTCTCAATGAAAAACTGTTTTTT.

This clonotype was picked up many times. The V and J genes are TRBV9 and TRBJ2-7; D is undetermined. Germline V gene data show CDR1 as SGDLS and CDR2 as YYNGEE. Deletions cut 4 bases from V and 1 base from J, with 12 bases between. CDR3 size: 14 residues. Here the CDR3 DNA reads TGTGCCAGCAGCCCCGCAGAGGCTTCCTACGAGCAGTACTTC. This translates into CASSPAEASYEQYF. The whole variable domain, remainder taken from reference TRBV9 and TRBJ2-7, is DSGVTQTPKHLITATGQRVTLRCSPRSGDLSVYWYQQSLDQGLQFLIQYYNGEERAKGNILERFSAQQFPDLHSELNLSSLELGDSALYFCASSPAEASYEQYFGPGTRLTVT.

This clonotype was seen many times. The chain carries TRBV12-3 or TRBV12-4 and TRBJ1-6; D perhaps matches TRBD1 (6 bases). V lost 0 bases and J lost 6, with 18 bases in between. There are 18 residues in the CDR3. The CDR3 nucleotides are TGTGCCAGCAGTTTAGCTGACAGGCCTGTTTCGGTTAATTCACCCCTCCACTTT. Translating gives CASSLADRPVSVNSPLHF.

This clonotype was observed at least ten times. This rearrangement joins TRBV29-1 to TRBJ2-1, with TRBD1 matching 8 bases. Per germline, CDR1 SQVTM and CDR2 ANQGSEA. The CDR3 loop spans 16 amino acids. V was clipped by 7 bases and J by 0 bases; unmatched bases: 11. The CDR3 reads CSAVFRQGSSYNEQFF. For the CDR3, the DNA is TGCAGCGCCGTTTTTAGACAGGGGAGCTCCTACAATGAGCAGTTCTTC.

CDR3 nucleotide sequence: TGTGCCAGCAGCCTATTACCCGGGACAGTCGGCTCTGGAAACACCATATATTTT. Its translation: CASSLLPGTVGSGNTIYF. The chain is built from TRBV28 and TRBJ1-3; 7 bases are shared with TRBD1. Germline CDR1 reads MDHEN; CDR2 reads SYDVKM. CDR3 size: 18 residues. The V and J ends lost 6 bases and 0 bases, in that order; junction bases with no gene match: 14.

In its sample, this clonotype was seen many times. The chain couples TRBV29-1 to TRBJ1-6; no reliable D call. The CDR3 consists of 13 residues. Trimming removed 6 bases from V and 0 bases from J, with 6 bases in between. Germline CDR1 is SQVTM and CDR2 is ANQGSEA. For the CDR3, the DNA is TGCAGCGTGCGGAGCTCCTATAATTCACCCCTCCACTTT. Residues: CSVRSSYNSPLHF.

This clonotype was detected a few times. J is TRBJ2-1 and V is TRBV7-9, with D possibly matching TRBD2 (6 bases). CDR1 is SEHNR and CDR2 is FQNEAQ in the germline V gene (reference sequence). Trimming cost V 2 bases and J 3 bases, with 11 bases left between them. CDR3 size: 15 residues. CDR3 DNA: TGTGCCAGCAGCTTAAGCCTAGCGATCTACAATGAGCAGTTCTTC. It is translated as CASSLSLAIYNEQFF.

This clonotype appeared many times. CDR3 protein: CASSDGTANEKLFF. The CDR3, as DNA: TGTGCCAGCAGCGACGGGACAGCTAATGAAAAACTGTTTTTT. The chain recombines TRBV7-6 with TRBJ1-4, with TRBD1 matching 7 bases. The length of the CDR3 is 14 residues. Trimming removed 5 bases from V and 3 bases from J; junction bases left unmatched: 3. CDR1 and CDR2 (germline): SGHVS, FNYEAQ. Together with reference TRBV7-6 and TRBJ1-4, the CDR3 gives the full variable domain: GAGVSQSPRYKVTKRGQDVALRCDPISGHVSLYWYRQALGQGPEFLTYFNYEAQQDKSGLPNDRFSAERPEGSISTLTIQRTEQRDSAMYRCASSDGTANEKLFFGSGTQLSVL.

This clonotype was detected ten times or more. The V and J genes are TRBV12-3 or TRBV12-4 and TRBJ1-6; maybe TRBD1 (5 bases). The CDR3 is 15 amino acids. Trimming pared 3 bases from V and 9 bases from J, leaving 15 bases between. CDR3 region: CASSFQRGRASPLHF. In nucleotides, the CDR3 is TGTGCCAGCAGTTTCCAACGGGGCAGAGCTTCACCCCTCCACTTT.

This clonotype occurred many times. The genes are TRBV2 and TRBJ1-2; D not certain. This CDR3 has 14 amino acids. With 2 bases removed from V and 6 bases from J, the gap between germline ends came to 13 bases. CDR1 SNHLY and CDR2 FYNNEI come from the germline V gene. The CDR3 is CASSEFEWSNGYTF. CDR3 nucleotide sequence: TGTGCCAGCAGTGAATTTGAATGGAGTAATGGCTACACCTTC.

This clonotype has a handful of counts. In DNA, the CDR3 is TGCAGTGCTAGAAAACCGGGACTAGCGGGGGGGGAGCAGTTCTTC. Its translation is CSARKPGLAGGEQFF. The chain is built from TRBV20-1 and TRBJ2-1; 16 bases align to TRBD2. Trimming at V came to 2 bases and at J to 10 bases, leaving 5 bases not matched to a gene. The germline V gene has CDR1 DFQATT and CDR2 SNEGSKA (reference sequence). CDR3 length equals 15 residues.

This clonotype was detected ten times or more. The rearrangement joins TRBV7-9 to TRBJ1-1; TRBD1 might be the D (5 bases). The V and J ends lost 5 bases and 4 bases respectively, with 11 bases between them. The CDR3 sequence is 13 residues long. CDR1 and CDR2 (germline): SEHNR, FQNEAQ (reference sequence). The DNA for the CDR3 is TGTGCCAGCAGCGTAGGGGTCAGCACTGAAGCTTTCTTT. Protein product: CASSVGVSTEAFF. Looking up the rest from reference TRBV7-9 and TRBJ1-1 gives the full variable domain: DTGVSQNPRHKITKRGQNVTFRCDPISEHNRLYWYRQTLGQGPEFLTYFQNEAQLEKSRLLSDRFSAERPKGSFSTLEIQRTEQGDSAMYLCASSVGVSTEAFFGQGTRLTVV.

V gene TRBV12-5 combines with J gene TRBJ2-1; maybe TRBD2 (6 bases). CDR1 and CDR2 from the germline V gene are LGHNT and FRNRAP. The CDR3 runs to 14 residues. V gave up 5 bases and J gave up 8 bases, with 16 bases separating them. Here the CDR3 reads CASGLRLDPHEQFF. CDR3 DNA: TGTGCTAGTGGTCTAAGACTAGACCCCCATGAGCAGTTCTTC. The full variable domain, its missing parts supplied by reference TRBV12-5 and TRBJ2-1, is DARVTQTPRHKVTEMGQEVTMRCQPILGHNTVFWYRQTMMQGLELLAYFRNRAPLDDSGMPKDRFSAEMPDATLATLKIQPSEPRDSAVYFCASGLRLDPHEQFFGPGTRLTVL.

The sample holds many counts of this clonotype. The chain links TRBV5-4 to TRBJ1-6, with D perhaps TRBD1 (6 bases). There are 16 residues in the CDR3. Trimming removed 0 bases from V and 9 bases from J, with 16 bases in between. CDR1 SGHNT and CDR2 YYREEE come from the germline V gene (reference sequence). The CDR3 DNA is TGTGCCAGCAGCTTGGGCCCGGGGGCGACGGCTTCACCCCTCCACTTT. Protein product: CASSLGPGATASPLHF.

This clonotype was seen at least ten times. This chain uses TRBV6-1 with TRBJ1-1, with D possibly matching TRBD1 (5 bases). This CDR3 region has 14 residues. CDR1 and CDR2 (germline): MNHNS, SASEGT. The V gene lost 3 bases and the J gene lost 6 bases, with 14 bases spanning the gap. The CDR3 DNA reads TGTGCCAGCAGTGAGAGCGGAGGGGTTTCTGAAGCTTTCTTT. This sequence encodes CASSESGGVSEAFF.

This clonotype showed up many times. The chain joins TRBV18 to TRBJ2-2; D is undetermined. CDR1 KGHSH and CDR2 LQKENI come from the germline V gene. V was cut by 0 bases and J by 7 bases, with 3 bases left in between. The CDR3 extends over 12 amino acids. The CDR3 DNA is TGTGCCAGCTCACCACCGGTCGGGGAGCTGTTTTTT. Translated, it gives CASSPPVGELFF.

This clonotype was seen a few times. In nucleotides, the CDR3 is TGTGCCAGCAGTGAACATGGGCAGGGAGAAGGCGACACCTTC. Amino acids: CASSEHGQGEGDTF. V and J are TRBV6-1 and TRBJ1-2; D may be TRBD1 (5 bases). The V gene's germline CDR1 is MNHNS and CDR2 SASEGT. The V and J ends lost 2 bases and 12 bases respectively, with 19 bases between them. The CDR3 consists of 14 residues.

The table lists this clonotype with many counts. Here the CDR3 reads CASSQGGGAADTQYF. Written as DNA, the CDR3 is TGTGCCAGCAGCCAAGGCGGGGGGGCCGCAGATACGCAGTATTTT. V usage is TRBV4-2 and J usage is TRBJ2-3, with TRBD2 identical over 9 bases. V lost 1 base and J lost 4; bases outside the gene matches: 3. The CDR3 consists of 15 residues. Germline values: CDR1 LGHNA, CDR2 YNFKEQ.

The chain couples TRBV5-4 to TRBJ2-2; D remains ambiguous. Germline CDR1 reads SGHNT; CDR2 reads YYREEE (reference sequence). Trimming pared 4 bases from V and 5 bases from J, leaving 12 bases between. This CDR3 region has 14 residues. The CDR3: CASSPPEETGELFF. As DNA, the CDR3 is TGTGCCAGCAGCCCGCCAGAGGAAACCGGGGAGCTGTTTTTT. Full variable domain (remainder filled in from reference TRBV5-4 and TRBJ2-2): ETGVTQSPTHLIKTRGQQVTLRCSSQSGHNTVSWYQQALGQGPQFIFQYYREEENGRGNFPPRFSGLQFPNYSSELNVNALELDDSALYLCASSPPEETGELFFGEGSRLTVL.

About this clonotype itself: It may be a read error: a sequence one base away is much more abundant. The chain recombines TRBV29-1 with TRBJ1-1, with a weak D call TRBD1 (6 bases). Per germline, CDR1 SQVTM and CDR2 ANQGSEA. Between the trimmed V and J ends, which lost 5 bases and 2 bases, there was a span of 12 bases. The CDR3 is made up of 13 amino acids. The CDR3 here is CSVRGGLNTEAFF. CDR3 coding DNA: TGCAGCGTTCGGGGGGGCCTAAACACTGAAGCTTTCTTT.

The chain has TRBV3-1 and TRBJ1-2, with D unclear. Germline CDR1 is LGHDT and CDR2 is YNNKEL (reference sequence). The CDR3 totals 12 residues. V was clipped by 4 bases and J by 8 bases, with 11 bases between them. The CDR3 region has the DNA TGTGCCAGCAGCCCGGGCCTCTTCGGCTACACCTTC. It translates to CASSPGLFGYTF.

This clonotype was observed many times. The rearrangement uses TRBV5-1 and TRBJ2-5, with D perhaps matching TRBD1 (6 bases). The CDR3 consists of 15 residues. CDR1 and CDR2 from the germline V gene are SGHRS and YFSETQ. V was shortened by 4 bases and J by 1 base, with 14 bases between the two germline ends. This chain's CDR3 is CASSPLPTGQETQYF. DNA for the CDR3: TGCGCCAGCAGCCCACTCCCGACAGGCCAAGAGACCCAGTACTTC. The full variable domain, rest sourced from reference TRBV5-1 and TRBJ2-5, is KAGVTQTPRYLIKTRGQQVTLSCSPISGHRSVSWYQQTPGQGLQFLFEYFSETQRNKGNFPGRFSGRQFSNSRSEMNVSTLELGDSALYLCASSPLPTGQETQYFGPGTRLLVL.